The present T cell receptor (beta chain) was sequenced within a study of T cell changes during pregnancy in multiple sclerosis. Germline V gene sequence: CDR1 DFQATT, CDR2 SNEGSKA (reference sequence). The length of the CDR3 is 11 residues. The germline V and J ends were trimmed by 6 bases and 1 base, with 4 bases remaining between them. Assay used: immunoSEQ multiplex PCR; TCRdb lists only in-frame clones, some missing. The sample shows about 59,000 clones, about 94% of them seen only once. The sequence was collected from a female donor with multiple sclerosis, enrolled in a pregnancy study. The chain is built from TRBV20-1 and TRBJ2-1; D unresolved. This sample comprised CD8+ T cells from peripheral blood mononuclear cells, obtained after pregnancy. Here the CDR3 DNA reads TGCAGTGCCCTGTCCTACAATGAGCAGTTCTTC. Protein product: CSALSYNEQFF.